Sequencing of this T cell receptor (beta chain) was carried out in a study of T cells expressing NK-cell markers. CDR3 length: 14 amino acids. CDR1 is MNHEY, CDR2 SVGAGI, per germline. TCRdb re-called the 5' RACE reads and catalogs CDR3 proteins one per entry, DNA excluded. Its listing shows around 550,000 distinct CDR3 sequences. The specimen was blood T cells: a sorted CD56 or NKG2C T cell subset, CD4+ or CD8+ T cells, or bulk PBMC T cells (not recorded which). The TCR was taken from a man in his late teens or twenties in good health. The chain couples TRBV6-5 to TRBJ2-5; absent DNA, TCRdb's TRBD2 call cannot be checked. The chain's CDR3 is CASSYGQGGETQYF.